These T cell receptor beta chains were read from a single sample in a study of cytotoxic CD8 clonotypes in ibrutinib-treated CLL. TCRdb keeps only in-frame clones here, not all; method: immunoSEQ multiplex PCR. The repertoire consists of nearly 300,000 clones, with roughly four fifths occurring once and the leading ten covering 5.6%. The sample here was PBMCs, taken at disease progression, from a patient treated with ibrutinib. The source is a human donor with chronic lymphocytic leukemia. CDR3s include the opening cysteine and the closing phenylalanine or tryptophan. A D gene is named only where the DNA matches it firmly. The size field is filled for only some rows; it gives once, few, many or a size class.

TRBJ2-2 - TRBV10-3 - CAISAPAGTGELFF TGTGCCATCAGTGCGCCCGCCGGCACCGGGGAGCTGTTTTTT
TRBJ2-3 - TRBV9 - CASSVQGTTDTQYF TGTGCCAGCAGCGTACAGGGGACCACAGATACGCAGTATTTT
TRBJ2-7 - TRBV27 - CASSLAGRGFYEQYF TGTGCCAGCAGTTTAGCCGGTCGGGGTTTCTACGAGCAGTACTTC
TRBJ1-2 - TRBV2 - CASSPTSYGYTF TGTGCCAGCAGCCCCACCTCCTATGGCTACACCTTC
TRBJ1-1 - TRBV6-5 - CASSYSSAGAEAFF TGTGCCAGCAGTTACTCGTCGGCAGGGGCCGAAGCTTTCTTT
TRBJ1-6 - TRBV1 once CTSSQEHRPGGSPLHF TGCACCAGCAGCCAAGAACACCGCCCAGGGGGTTCACCCCTCCACTTT
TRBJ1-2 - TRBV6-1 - CASSVGGGGYTF TGTGCCAGCAGTGTTGGAGGGGGTGGCTACACCTTC
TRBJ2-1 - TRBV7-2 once CASSLTTRLGEQFF TGTGCCAGCAGCTTAACTACCCGGTTAGGGGAGCAGTTCTTC
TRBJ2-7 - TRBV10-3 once CASSYGTTYEQYF TGTGCCAGCAGTTACGGGACAACATACGAGCAGTACTTC
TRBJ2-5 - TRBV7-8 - CASSLSSGGWETQYF TGTGCCAGCAGCTTATCATCGGGGGGCTGGGAGACCCAGTACTTC
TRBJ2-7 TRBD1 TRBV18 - CASSTRTGQAEQYF TGTGCCAGCTCAACACGGACAGGGCAGGCCGAGCAGTACTTC
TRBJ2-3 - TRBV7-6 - CASSLRAEGGGTDTQYF TGTGCCAGCAGCTTACGAGCAGAGGGGGGGGGCACAGATACGCAGTATTTT
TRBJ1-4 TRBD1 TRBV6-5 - CASRGQGIGNEKLFF TGTGCCAGCAGGGGACAGGGGATTGGTAATGAAAAACTGTTTTTT
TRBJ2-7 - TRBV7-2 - CASSQDKPVYF TGTGCCAGCAGCCAGGACAAGCCGGTGTACTTC
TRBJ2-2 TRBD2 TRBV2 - CASRATSRTNTGELFF TGTGCCAGCAGGGCGACTAGCAGAACGAACACCGGGGAGCTGTTTTTT
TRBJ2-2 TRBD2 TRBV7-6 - CASSLGPRGQGLAGPGELFF TGTGCCAGCAGCTTAGGGCCAAGGGGGCAAGGCCTAGCGGGGCCCGGGGAGCTGTTTTTT
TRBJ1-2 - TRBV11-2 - CASSPRTDGYTF TGTGCCAGCAGCCCGCGGACTGATGGCTACACCTTC
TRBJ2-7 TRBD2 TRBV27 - CASSGRLASSYEQYF TGTGCCAGCAGTGGCCGACTAGCCAGCTCCTACGAGCAGTACTTC
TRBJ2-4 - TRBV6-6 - CASRTTAFLAKNIQYF TGTGCCAGCAGAACGACAGCTTTTCTAGCCAAAAACATTCAGTACTTC
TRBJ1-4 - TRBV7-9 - CASSPLSATNEKLFF TGTGCCAGCAGCCCCCTAAGTGCAACTAATGAAAAACTGTTTTTT
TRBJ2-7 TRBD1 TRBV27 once CASRGDSGGSYEQYF TGTGCCAGCAGGGGGGACAGCGGTGGCTCCTACGAGCAGTACTTC
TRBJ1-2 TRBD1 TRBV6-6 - CASSNVGQDYGYTF TGTGCCAGCAGCAACGTGGGACAGGACTATGGCTACACCTTC
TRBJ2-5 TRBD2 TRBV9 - CASSRGLAGLETQYF TGTGCCAGCAGCCGAGGACTAGCGGGCCTAGAGACCCAGTACTTC
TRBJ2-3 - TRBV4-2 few CASSQEGDTQYF TGTGCCAGCAGCCAAGAAGGGGATACGCAGTATTTT
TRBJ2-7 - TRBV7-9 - CASSSRSTYEQYF TGTGCCAGCAGCTCACGGAGTACCTACGAGCAGTACTTC
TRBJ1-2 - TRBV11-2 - CASSLDWAGRGYTF TGTGCCAGCAGCTTAGATTGGGCAGGGCGTGGCTACACCTTC